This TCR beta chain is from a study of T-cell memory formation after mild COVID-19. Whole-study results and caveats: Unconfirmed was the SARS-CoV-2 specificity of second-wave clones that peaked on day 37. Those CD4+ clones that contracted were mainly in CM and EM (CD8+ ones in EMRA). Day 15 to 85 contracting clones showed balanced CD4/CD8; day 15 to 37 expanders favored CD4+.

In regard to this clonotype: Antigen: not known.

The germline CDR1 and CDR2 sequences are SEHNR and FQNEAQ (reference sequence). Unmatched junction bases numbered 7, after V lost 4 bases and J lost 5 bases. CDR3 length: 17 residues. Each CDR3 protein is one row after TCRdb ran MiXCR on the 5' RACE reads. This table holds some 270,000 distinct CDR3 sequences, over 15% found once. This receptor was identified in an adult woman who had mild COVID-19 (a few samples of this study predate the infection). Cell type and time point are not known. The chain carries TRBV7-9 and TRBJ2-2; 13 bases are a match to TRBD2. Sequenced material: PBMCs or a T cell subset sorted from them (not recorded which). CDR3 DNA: TGTGCCAGCAGCTCTCGACTAGCGGGAGGAGAGACCGGGGAGCTGTTTTTT. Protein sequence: CASSSRLAGGETGELFF.